The T cell receptor beta chain described here comes from a study of Ad26.COV2.S vaccination and SARS-CoV-2 variants. Study information: The donor belonged to the COV1001 Ad26.COV2.S trial arm.

The treatment was: over 15 received Ad26.COV2.S at low or high dose, single or two shots; about five received placebo; per-sample allocation not given. Samples analyzed were those drawn on day 63 after the first vaccine or placebo injection. A Boston adult aged 18-55 years was the donor. Vaccine was an Ad26 vector expressing Wuhan-strain SARS-CoV-2 spike. Germline assignment: CDR1 SGHVS and CDR2 FQNEAQ. V lost 1 base, J lost 5 bases, and 14 bases stayed unmatched. The CDR3 length is 18 residues. Data came from immunoSEQ multiplex PCR; TCRdb stores just in-frame clones and leaves some out. The sample has about 390,000 clones; roughly nine tenths are singletons. Findings and limits, study-wide: Following vaccination, spike-specific CD8+ and CD4+ T cell responses reportedly exhibited substantial breadth.

This clone has only one observation. Its target is not known. The sample here was peripheral blood, taken in a trial of Ad26.COV2.S vaccine versus placebo. This TCR derives from a person aged 18-65 years who received the Ad26.COV2.S COVID-19 vaccine or a placebo. This chain joins TRBV7-8 and TRBJ2-1; the match to TRBD2 covers 7 bases. Here the CDR3 DNA reads TGTGCCAGCAGCTTAGAACGGTGGTGGGGAGGGGAAAACAATGAGCAGTTCTTC. This translates into CASSLERWWGGENNEQFF.